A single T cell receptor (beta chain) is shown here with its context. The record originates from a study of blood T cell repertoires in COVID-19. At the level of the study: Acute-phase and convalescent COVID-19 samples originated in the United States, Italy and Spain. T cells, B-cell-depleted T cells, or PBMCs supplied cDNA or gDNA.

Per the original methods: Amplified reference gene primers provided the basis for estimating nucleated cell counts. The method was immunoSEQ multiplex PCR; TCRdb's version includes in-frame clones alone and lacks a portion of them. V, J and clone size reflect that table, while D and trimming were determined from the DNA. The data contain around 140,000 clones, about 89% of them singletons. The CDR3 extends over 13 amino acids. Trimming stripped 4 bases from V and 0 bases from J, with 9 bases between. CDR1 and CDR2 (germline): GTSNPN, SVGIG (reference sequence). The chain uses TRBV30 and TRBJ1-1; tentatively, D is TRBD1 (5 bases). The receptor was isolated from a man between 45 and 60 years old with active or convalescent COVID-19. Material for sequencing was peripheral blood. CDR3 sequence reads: CAWKGRMNTEAFF. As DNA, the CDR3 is TGTGCCTGGAAGGGGAGGATGAACACTGAAGCTTTCTTT.